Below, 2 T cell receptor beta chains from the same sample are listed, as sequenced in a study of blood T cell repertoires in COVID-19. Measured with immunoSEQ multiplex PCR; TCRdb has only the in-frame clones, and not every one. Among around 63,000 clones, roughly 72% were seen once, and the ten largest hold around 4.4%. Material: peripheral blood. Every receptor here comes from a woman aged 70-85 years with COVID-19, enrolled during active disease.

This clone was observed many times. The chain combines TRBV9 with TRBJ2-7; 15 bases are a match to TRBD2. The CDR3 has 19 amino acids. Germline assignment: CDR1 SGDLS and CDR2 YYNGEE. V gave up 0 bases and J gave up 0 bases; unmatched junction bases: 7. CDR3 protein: CASSVGLGLAGGPSYEQYF. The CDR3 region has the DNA TGTGCCAGCAGCGTAGGATTGGGACTAGCGGGGGGTCCCTCCTACGAGCAGTACTTC.

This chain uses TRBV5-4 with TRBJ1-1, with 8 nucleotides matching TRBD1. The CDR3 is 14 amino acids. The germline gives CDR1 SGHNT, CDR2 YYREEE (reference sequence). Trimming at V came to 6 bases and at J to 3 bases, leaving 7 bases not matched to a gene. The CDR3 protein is CASTKDRGDTEAFF. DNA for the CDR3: TGTGCCAGCACCAAAGACAGGGGCGACACTGAAGCTTTCTTT. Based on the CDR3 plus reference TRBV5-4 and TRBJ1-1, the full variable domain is ETGVTQSPTHLIKTRGQQVTLRCSSQSGHNTVSWYQQALGQGPQFIFQYYREEENGRGNFPPRFSGLQFPNYSSELNVNALELDDSALYLCASTKDRGDTEAFFGQGTRLTVV.